The rows below give T cell receptor beta chains drawn from one sample of a study of blood T cell repertoires in COVID-19. The data were produced by immunoSEQ multiplex PCR, yet TCRdb's version contains in-frame clones alone and is incomplete. Here the sample spans about 310,000 clones, about 91% being singletons. Sequenced input: PBMCs or T cells enriched from blood (not recorded which). The receptors derive from a woman aged 40 to 55 who had recovered from COVID-19. CDR3s include the opening cysteine and the closing phenylalanine or tryptophan. Each record gives: V gene, CDR3 protein.

v_call: TRBV19; cdr3_aa: CASSIVIGQGSGYTF
v_call: TRBV21-1; cdr3_aa: CASSGTENTGELFF
v_call: TRBV2; cdr3_aa: CASRGGQGHNQPQHF
v_call: TRBV2; cdr3_aa: CASRRGGVPPNSPLHF
v_call: TRBV6-2/TRBV6-3; cdr3_aa: CASSLLGGRYGYTF
v_call: TRBV7-2; cdr3_aa: CASGGAGLVSEQYF
v_call: TRBV28; cdr3_aa: CASSSDRAAPATNEKLFF
v_call: TRBV5-1; cdr3_aa: CASAVDSNQPQHF
v_call: TRBV15; cdr3_aa: CATSREGTSSYEQYF
v_call: TRBV23-1; cdr3_aa: CASSQSRLQTGEQYF
v_call: TRBV19; cdr3_aa: CASSIEWQGARETQYF
v_call: TRBV25-1; cdr3_aa: CASSGTEYGYTF
v_call: TRBV25-1; cdr3_aa: CASSDWDRALYEQYF
v_call: TRBV21-1; cdr3_aa: CASSKPQGTIHGYTF